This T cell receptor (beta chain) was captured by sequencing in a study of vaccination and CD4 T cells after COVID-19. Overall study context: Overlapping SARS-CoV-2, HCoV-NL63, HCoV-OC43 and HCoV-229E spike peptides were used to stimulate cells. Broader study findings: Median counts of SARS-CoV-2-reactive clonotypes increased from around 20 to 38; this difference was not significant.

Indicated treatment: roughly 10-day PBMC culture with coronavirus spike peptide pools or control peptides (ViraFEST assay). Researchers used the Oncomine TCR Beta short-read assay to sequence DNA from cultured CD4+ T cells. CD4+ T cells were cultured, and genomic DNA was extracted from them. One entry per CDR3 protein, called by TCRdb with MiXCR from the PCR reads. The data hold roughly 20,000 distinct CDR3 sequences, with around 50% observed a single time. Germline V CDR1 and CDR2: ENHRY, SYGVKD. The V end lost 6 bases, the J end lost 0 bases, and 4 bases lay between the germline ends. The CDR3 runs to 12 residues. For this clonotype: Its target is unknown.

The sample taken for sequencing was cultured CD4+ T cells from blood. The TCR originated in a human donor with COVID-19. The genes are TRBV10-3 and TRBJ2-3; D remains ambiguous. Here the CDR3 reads CAIRGSTDTQYF. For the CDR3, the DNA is TGTGCCATCAGAGGGAGCACAGATACGCAGTATTTT.